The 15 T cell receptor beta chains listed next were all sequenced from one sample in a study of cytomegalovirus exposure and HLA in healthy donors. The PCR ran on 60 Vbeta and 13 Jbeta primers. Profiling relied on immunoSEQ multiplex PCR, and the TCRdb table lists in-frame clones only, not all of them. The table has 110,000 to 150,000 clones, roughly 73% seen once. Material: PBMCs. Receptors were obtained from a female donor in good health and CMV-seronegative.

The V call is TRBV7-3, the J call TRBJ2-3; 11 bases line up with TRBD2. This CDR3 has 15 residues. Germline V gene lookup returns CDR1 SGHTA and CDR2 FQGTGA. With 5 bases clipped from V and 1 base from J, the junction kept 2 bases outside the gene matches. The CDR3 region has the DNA TGTGCCAGCAGCGATAGCGGGGGGGGCACAGATACGCAGTATTTT. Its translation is CASSDSGGGTDTQYF.

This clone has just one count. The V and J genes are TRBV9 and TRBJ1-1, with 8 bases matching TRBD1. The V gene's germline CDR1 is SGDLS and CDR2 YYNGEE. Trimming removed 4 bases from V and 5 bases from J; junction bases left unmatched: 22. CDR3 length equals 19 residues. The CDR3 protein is CASSPHPLGQGKIDTEAFF. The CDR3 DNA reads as TGTGCCAGCAGCCCCCACCCGTTAGGACAGGGAAAGATTGATACTGAAGCTTTCTTT.

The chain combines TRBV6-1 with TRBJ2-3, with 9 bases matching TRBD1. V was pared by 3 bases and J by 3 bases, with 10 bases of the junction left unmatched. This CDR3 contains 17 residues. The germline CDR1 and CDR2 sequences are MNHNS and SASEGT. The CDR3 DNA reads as TGTGCCAGCAGTGACAATACCGGGACAGGGTCTACAGATACGCAGTATTTT. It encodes CASSDNTGTGSTDTQYF.

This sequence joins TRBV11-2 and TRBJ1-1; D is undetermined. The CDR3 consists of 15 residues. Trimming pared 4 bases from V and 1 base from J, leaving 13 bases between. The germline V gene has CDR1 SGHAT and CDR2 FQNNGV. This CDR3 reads CASSYSLSGNTEAFF. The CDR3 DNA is TGTGCCAGCAGCTACTCCCTCTCTGGGAACACTGAAGCTTTCTTT.

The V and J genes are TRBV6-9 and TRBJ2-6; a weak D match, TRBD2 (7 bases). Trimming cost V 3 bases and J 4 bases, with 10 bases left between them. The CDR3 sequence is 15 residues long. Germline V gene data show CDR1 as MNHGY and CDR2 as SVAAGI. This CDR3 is CASSYGGQGANVLTF. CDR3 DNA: TGTGCCAGCAGTTACGGGGGGCAAGGGGCCAACGTCCTGACTTTC.

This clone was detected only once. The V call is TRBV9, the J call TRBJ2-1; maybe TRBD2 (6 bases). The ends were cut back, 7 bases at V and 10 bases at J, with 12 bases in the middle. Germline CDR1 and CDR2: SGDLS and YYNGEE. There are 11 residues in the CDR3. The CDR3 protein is CASGLAGEQFF. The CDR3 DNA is TGTGCCAGCGGATTGGCGGGGGAGCAGTTCTTC.

Here the CDR3 DNA reads TGTGCCAGCAGTTCCAGCGGGACCCAGTACTTC. Translation gives CASSSSGTQYF. The chain couples TRBV7-2 to TRBJ2-5, with D possibly matching TRBD2 (5 bases). The CDR3 spans 11 residues. Trimming cost V 6 bases and J 7 bases, with 9 bases left between them. Germline V gene lookup returns CDR1 SGHTA and CDR2 FQGNSA.

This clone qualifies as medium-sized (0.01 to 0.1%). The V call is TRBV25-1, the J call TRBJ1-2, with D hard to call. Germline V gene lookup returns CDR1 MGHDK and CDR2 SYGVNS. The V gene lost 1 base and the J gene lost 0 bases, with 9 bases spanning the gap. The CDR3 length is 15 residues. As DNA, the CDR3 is TGTGCCAGCAGTGAATCCCGACTAGCTAACTATGGCTACACCTTC. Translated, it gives CASSESRLANYGYTF.

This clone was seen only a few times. The CDR3 spells CASSLVGGEAFF. CDR3 nucleotides: TGCGCCAGCAGCTTGGTAGGGGGAGAAGCTTTCTTT. The chain combines TRBV5-1 with TRBJ1-1; tentative D call: TRBD1 (6 bases). This CDR3 contains 12 residues. Trimming pared 0 bases from V and 8 bases from J, leaving 8 bases between. Germline CDR1 and CDR2: SGHRS and YFSETQ.

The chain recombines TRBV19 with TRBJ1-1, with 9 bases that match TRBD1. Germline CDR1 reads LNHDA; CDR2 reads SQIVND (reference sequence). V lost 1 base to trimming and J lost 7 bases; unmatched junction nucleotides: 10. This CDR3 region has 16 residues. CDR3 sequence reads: CASSIGGTGRAIEAFF. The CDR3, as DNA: TGTGCCAGTAGTATAGGCGGGACAGGGCGGGCAATTGAAGCTTTCTTT.

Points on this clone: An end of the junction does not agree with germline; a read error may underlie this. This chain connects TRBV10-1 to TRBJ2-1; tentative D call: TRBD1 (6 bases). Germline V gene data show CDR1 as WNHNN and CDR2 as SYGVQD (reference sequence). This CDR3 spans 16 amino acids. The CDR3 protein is CASTPDPRSWDKEQFF. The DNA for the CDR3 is TGCGCCAGCACCCCTGACCCGAGATCCTGGGACAAAGAGCAGTTCTTC.

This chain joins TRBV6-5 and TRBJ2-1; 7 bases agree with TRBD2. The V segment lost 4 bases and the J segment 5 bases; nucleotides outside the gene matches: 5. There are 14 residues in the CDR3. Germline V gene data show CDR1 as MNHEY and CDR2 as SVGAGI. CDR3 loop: CASSLASGDNEQFF. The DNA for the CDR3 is TGTGCCAGCAGTTTGGCTAGCGGAGACAATGAGCAGTTCTTC.

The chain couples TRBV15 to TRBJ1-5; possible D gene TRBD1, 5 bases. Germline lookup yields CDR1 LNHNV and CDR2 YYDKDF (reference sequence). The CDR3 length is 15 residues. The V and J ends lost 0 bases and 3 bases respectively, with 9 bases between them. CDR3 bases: TGTGCCACCAGCAGAGACCGGGGGAACAATCAGCCCCAGCATTTT. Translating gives CATSRDRGNNQPQHF. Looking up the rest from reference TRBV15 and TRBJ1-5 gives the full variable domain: DAMVIQNPRYQVTQFGKPVTLSCSQTLNHNVMYWYQQKSSQAPKLLFHYYDKDFNNEADTPDNFQSRRPNTSFCFLDIRSPGLGDTAMYLCATSRDRGNNQPQHFGDGTRLSIL.

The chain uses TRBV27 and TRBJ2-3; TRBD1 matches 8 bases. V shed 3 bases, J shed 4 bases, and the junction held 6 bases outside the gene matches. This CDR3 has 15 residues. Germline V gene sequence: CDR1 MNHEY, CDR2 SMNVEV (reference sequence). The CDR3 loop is CASSFAGGIADTQYF. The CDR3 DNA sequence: TGTGCCAGCAGTTTCGCAGGGGGCATCGCAGATACGCAGTATTTT.

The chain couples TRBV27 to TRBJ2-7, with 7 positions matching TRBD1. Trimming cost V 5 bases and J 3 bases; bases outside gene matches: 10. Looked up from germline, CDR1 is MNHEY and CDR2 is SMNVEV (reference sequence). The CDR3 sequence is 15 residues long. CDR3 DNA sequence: TGTGCCAGCAGTCTCACAACAGGGGCCCTCTACGAGCAGTACTTC. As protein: CASSLTTGALYEQYF.